This TCR beta chain was observed in a study of blood T cell repertoires in COVID-19. Overall study: T cells, B-cell-depleted T cells, or PBMCs provided the cDNA or gDNA that served as material.

This clone showed up just a few times. Libraries were prepared by immunoSEQ multiplex PCR; TCRdb keeps only in-frame clonotypes and omits some of them. The sample lists about 220,000 clones; roughly 80% were seen once. Sequencing used peripheral blood. The source is a woman aged 60 to 75 with acute or convalescent COVID-19.

CDR3 loop: CASSLNPGNTEAFF. As DNA, the CDR3 is TGTGCCAGCAGCTTAAACCCCGGGAACACTGAAGCTTTCTTT. The gene calls are TRBV7-2 and TRBJ1-1; D is unresolved. The CDR3 runs 14 residues. The V gene's germline CDR1 is SGHTA and CDR2 FQGNSA. V lost 2 bases to trimming and J lost 1 base, with 8 bases between them.